The 28 T cell receptor beta chains in this list originate from one sample, sequenced in a study of blood T cell repertoires in COVID-19. The data were produced by immunoSEQ multiplex PCR, yet TCRdb's version contains in-frame clones alone and is incomplete. The sample has about 350,000 clones, about 90% seen once; the top ten hold approximately 5%. The specimen sequenced was PBMCs or T cells enriched from blood (not recorded which). These receptors all come from a woman aged 30 to 39 who had recovered from COVID-19.

This chain uses TRBV29-1 with TRBJ1-2, with a possible D match to TRBD1 (5 bases). CDR1 is SQVTM, CDR2 ANQGSEA, per germline. With 7 bases removed from V and 5 bases from J, the gap between germline ends came to 14 bases. CDR3 length: 12 amino acids. CDR3 DNA sequence: TGCAGCGCCTCGTCGGGGGGATATGGCTACACCTTC. Translating gives CSASSGGYGYTF.

The CDR3 DNA is TGTGCCAGCAGTTTGCGGGGGGGCGTTACGCAGTATTTT. Translated, it gives CASSLRGGVTQYF. V and J are TRBV28 and TRBJ2-3; 9 bases agree with TRBD2. The V and J ends lost 3 bases and 8 bases, in that order; junction bases with no gene match: 3. CDR3 length equals 13 residues. The germline CDR1 and CDR2 sequences are MDHEN and SYDVKM.

This CDR3 reads CASSRESSYEQYF. The CDR3 DNA sequence: TGTGCCAGTAGTAGAGAGTCTTCCTACGAGCAGTACTTC. The V gene is TRBV19, the J gene TRBJ2-7, with unresolved D. This CDR3 spans 13 amino acids. V dropped 4 bases and J dropped 1 base, with 8 bases sitting between them. Germline CDR1 and CDR2: LNHDA and SQIVND (reference sequence).

The chain combines TRBV28 with TRBJ2-7; 7 bases agree with TRBD1. Losses at the gene ends were 6 bases for V and 2 bases for J; bases not matched to a gene: 10. CDR3 length: 15 residues. Looked up from germline, CDR1 is MDHEN and CDR2 is SYDVKM. The CDR3 nucleotides read TGTGCCAGCAGGGGCGGTGGGGGACAGCCCTACGAGCAGTACTTC. Translating it yields CASRGGGGQPYEQYF.

The rearrangement uses TRBV19 and TRBJ2-2; D may be TRBD1 (6 bases). Trimming pared 5 bases from V and 3 bases from J, leaving 13 bases between. The CDR3 is made up of 15 amino acids. Germline CDR1 and CDR2: LNHDA and SQIVND (reference sequence). CDR3 in DNA: TGTGCCAGTAGTTTCGGAGCAGGGGACACCGGGGAGCTGTTTTTT. This encodes CASSFGAGDTGELFF. Based on the CDR3 plus reference TRBV19 and TRBJ2-2, the full variable domain is DGGITQSPKYLFRKEGQNVTLSCEQNLNHDAMYWYRQDPGQGLRLIYYSQIVNDFQKGDIAEGYSVSREKKESFPLTVTSAQKNPTAFYLCASSFGAGDTGELFFGEGSRLTVL.

The chain uses TRBV20-1 and TRBJ2-5; TRBD2 agrees at 7 bases. Per the germline V gene, CDR1 is DFQATT and CDR2 is SNEGSKA (reference sequence). J lost 7 bases, V lost 1 base, and 0 bases had no gene match. The CDR3 has 11 residues. The CDR3 reads CSARAGGTQYF. In DNA form, the CDR3 reads TGCAGTGCTAGAGCGGGAGGGACCCAGTACTTC.

The chain couples TRBV21-1 to TRBJ1-2; TRBD1, the table's D call, was not compared with the DNA. TRBV21-1 is a recognized pseudogene. The CDR3 is 14 residues long. The CDR3 spells CASSRASPSYGYTF. The CDR3, as DNA: TGTGCCAGCAGCAGGGCCTCGCCGAGCTATGGCTACACCTTC.

The V gene is TRBV5-6, the J gene TRBJ1-3; D unresolved. Germline V lookup: CDR1 SGHDT, CDR2 YYEEEE. Trimming took 1 base from V and 4 from J, leaving 12 bases between them. There are 15 residues in the CDR3. The DNA of the CDR3 is TGTGCCAGCAGCTTGTGGCCCGGGAGGGGAAACACCATATATTTT. Residues: CASSLWPGRGNTIYF. The full variable domain, completed using reference TRBV5-6 and TRBJ1-3, is DAGVTQSPTHLIKTRGQQVTLRCSPKSGHDTVSWYQQALGQGPQFIFQYYEEEERQRGNFPDRFSGHQFPNYSSELNVNALLLGDSALYLCASSLWPGRGNTIYFGEGSWLTVV.

The chain links TRBV3-1 (or the pseudogene TRBV3-2) to TRBJ2-5; 11 nucleotides match TRBD2. Germline CDR1 LGHDT, CDR2 YNNKEL (reference sequence). After removal of 0 bases from V and 3 bases from J, the junction contained 0 bases not matched to a gene. The CDR3 sequence is 15 residues long. The CDR3 nucleotides read TGTGCCAGCAGCCAAGAACTAGCGGGGGAAGAGACCCAGTACTTC. Amino acid sequence: CASSQELAGEETQYF.

The chain has TRBV3-1 (or the pseudogene TRBV3-2) and TRBJ1-4; 7 bases are shared with TRBD1. Trimming cost V 5 bases and J 4 bases; bases outside gene matches: 4. Germline V CDR1 and CDR2: LGHDT, YNNKEL (reference sequence). The CDR3 loop spans 14 amino acids. The CDR3 protein is CASSWDRHNEKLFF. CDR3 in DNA: TGTGCCAGCAGCTGGGACAGACATAATGAAAAACTGTTTTTT.

The V call is TRBV27, the J call TRBJ2-1; 7 bases fit TRBD2. This CDR3 has 15 residues. Germline loops: CDR1 MNHEY, CDR2 SMNVEV (reference sequence). J lost 2 bases, V lost 4 bases, and 5 bases had no gene match. In nucleotides, the CDR3 is TGTGCCAGCAGTTATCTCGGGGGGACCTACAATGAGCAGTTCTTC. Protein product: CASSYLGGTYNEQFF.

This sequence joins TRBV6-2 or TRBV6-3 and TRBJ1-1; 7 nucleotides line up with TRBD1. The CDR3 is 14 residues long. V dropped 5 bases and J dropped 1; count of bases not matched to a gene: 4. Germline lookup yields CDR1 MNHEY and CDR2 SVGEGT. Here the CDR3 DNA reads TGTGCCAGCAGTGGTAGGGACAGGAACACTGAAGCTTTCTTT. Protein product: CASSGRDRNTEAFF.

This rearrangement joins TRBV5-1 to TRBJ1-3; D possibly corresponds to TRBD1 (6 bases). The CDR3 contains 16 residues. Trimming stripped 0 bases from V and 3 bases from J, with 13 bases between. Germline values: CDR1 SGHRS, CDR2 YFSETQ. The CDR3 here is CASSLAPGVDGNTIYF. DNA of the CDR3: TGCGCCAGCAGCTTGGCTCCAGGGGTGGATGGAAACACCATATATTTT.

The rearrangement uses TRBV20-1 and TRBJ1-2, with 10 bases identical to TRBD1. Trimming at V came to 3 bases and at J to 8 bases, leaving 9 bases not matched to a gene. The length of the CDR3 is 14 residues. Germline CDR1 DFQATT, CDR2 SNEGSKA (reference sequence). DNA of the CDR3: TGCAGTGCTAGTGGGACAGGGGAGTGGGGAGGCTACACCTTC. It yields the protein CSASGTGEWGGYTF.

The V call is TRBV15, the J call TRBJ2-1; TRBD1 aligns across 10 bases. Germline CDR1 LNHNV, CDR2 YYDKDF (reference sequence). J gave up 8 bases and V 0 bases, and 10 bases lay outside the gene matches. The CDR3 consists of 17 residues. Here the CDR3 DNA reads TGTGCCACCAGCAGAGATCGGGGACAGGGGTTGGTCGATGAGCAGTTCTTC. Translated, it gives CATSRDRGQGLVDEQFF. The full variable domain, with the rest looked up from reference TRBV15 and TRBJ2-1, is DAMVIQNPRYQVTQFGKPVTLSCSQTLNHNVMYWYQQKSSQAPKLLFHYYDKDFNNEADTPDNFQSRRPNTSFCFLDIRSPGLGDTAMYLCATSRDRGQGLVDEQFFGPGTRLTVL.

About this clone itself: Distinct nucleotide sequences in the sample also encode this CDR3. V gene TRBV6-5 combines with J gene TRBJ1-1; 9 bases map to TRBD1. Germline-derived CDR1 and CDR2 are MNHEY and SVGAGI. The CDR3 length is 13 residues. V lost 6 bases and J lost 3; bases outside the gene matches: 2. CDR3 coding DNA: TGTGCCAGCAGGGACAGGGGTTACACTGAAGCTTTCTTT. Translation gives CASRDRGYTEAFF.

V and J are TRBV19 and TRBJ1-2; 10 positions match TRBD1. Losses at the gene ends were 9 bases for V and 1 base for J; bases not matched to a gene: 8. Germline V gene lookup returns CDR1 LNHDA and CDR2 SQIVND (reference sequence). The CDR3 covers 15 residues. CDR3 coding DNA: TGTGCCAGCACCCATGGACAGGGGGGTAACTATGGCTACACCTTC. It codes for CASTHGQGGNYGYTF.

This clone was detected only a few times. V is TRBV7-6 and J is TRBJ1-2; TRBD1 aligns across 7 bases. This CDR3 is 16 amino acids long. In germline, CDR1 is SGHVS, CDR2 FNYEAQ. The V gene end was trimmed by 2 bases and the J gene end by 2 bases; junction bases not matched to a gene: 8. The CDR3: CASSLSDRAPNYGYTF. CDR3 bases: TGTGCCAGCAGCTTATCCGACAGGGCCCCAAACTATGGCTACACCTTC.

The chain combines TRBV7-9 with TRBJ1-1; 9 nucleotides line up with TRBD1. With 6 bases clipped from V and 5 bases from J, the junction kept 13 bases outside the gene matches. This CDR3 contains 16 residues. Looked up from germline, CDR1 is SEHNR and CDR2 is FQNEAQ (reference sequence). The CDR3 reads CASRPGQGGEWTEAFF. The CDR3 nucleotides are TGTGCCAGCAGACCGGGACAGGGAGGAGAGTGGACTGAAGCTTTCTTT.

This sequence joins TRBV2 and TRBJ1-2, with no clear D. Germline V lookup: CDR1 SNHLY, CDR2 FYNNEI. With 5 bases removed from V and 8 bases from J, the gap between germline ends came to 15 bases. The CDR3 loop spans 13 amino acids. In nucleotides, the CDR3 is TGTGCCAGCAGTTCCCTTCGTTCGGAGGGCTACACCTTC. Protein: CASSSLRSEGYTF.

This clone was seen only once. This rearrangement joins TRBV7-9 to TRBJ2-1; D possibly corresponds to TRBD1 (6 bases). V was pared by 2 bases and J by 0 bases, with 11 bases between. This CDR3 has 16 amino acids. CDR1 and CDR2 (germline): SEHNR, FQNEAQ (reference sequence). In DNA form, the CDR3 reads TGTGCCAGCAGCTTATTGGGCAGGGGCTCCTACAATGAGCAGTTCTTC. Translated, it gives CASSLLGRGSYNEQFF.

The rearrangement links TRBV9 to TRBJ2-5, with 7 nucleotides matching TRBD2. With 0 bases clipped from V and 0 bases from J, the junction kept 2 bases outside the gene matches. This CDR3 comprises 15 residues. The germline V gene has CDR1 SGDLS and CDR2 YYNGEE. The CDR3 DNA reads as TGTGCCAGCAGCGTAGCGGGGGGTTACCAAGAGACCCAGTACTTC. Translated: CASSVAGGYQETQYF.

The V gene is TRBV7-9, the J gene TRBJ1-3, with D maybe TRBD1 (6 bases). This CDR3 is 18 amino acids long. Germline assignment: CDR1 SEHNR and CDR2 FQNEAQ (reference sequence). Trimming cost V 1 base and J 0 bases, with 16 bases left between them. The CDR3 protein is CASSLDPPQGISGNTIYF. CDR3 sequence (DNA): TGTGCCAGCAGCTTAGATCCCCCTCAGGGGATCTCTGGAAACACCATATATTTT.

This clone has only a few counts. The chain employs TRBV18 and TRBJ1-3; 8 bases match TRBD1. The CDR3 runs 17 residues. Germline loops: CDR1 KGHSH, CDR2 LQKENI. V trimming: 1 base; J trimming: 1 base; junction bases outside the gene matches: 6. Here the CDR3 reads CASSPLRTGSSGNTIYF. CDR3 nucleotides: TGTGCCAGCTCACCACTTCGGACAGGGTCATCTGGAAACACCATATATTTT.

For the CDR3, the DNA is TGCGCCAGCAGCTCTGGGACAGCCAATTCCACACCCCTCCACTTT. Translated, it gives CASSSGTANSTPLHF. The chain employs TRBV5-1 and TRBJ1-6; 7 bases agree with TRBD1. Germline V gene sequence: CDR1 SGHRS, CDR2 YFSETQ. After removal of 3 bases from V and 11 bases from J, the junction contained 11 bases not matched to a gene. This CDR3 spans 15 amino acids.

This chain uses TRBV25-1 with TRBJ1-1, with D tentatively TRBD1 (6 bases). Trimming removed 5 bases at V and 5 bases at J, with 12 bases between. Germline V gene data show CDR1 as MGHDK and CDR2 as SYGVNS. The CDR3 spans 13 residues. The CDR3 here is CASSTTGLTEAFF. As DNA, the CDR3 is TGTGCCAGCAGTACCACAGGGCTTACTGAAGCTTTCTTT.

The V gene is TRBV9, the J gene TRBJ1-1; the D is unclear. Trimming shortened V by 3 bases and J by 3 bases, and 9 bases separated the two germline ends. CDR3 length: 13 residues. CDR1 is SGDLS, CDR2 YYNGEE, per germline. CDR3 coding DNA: TGTGCCAGCAGCGGGACTGATTACACTGAAGCTTTCTTT. This sequence encodes CASSGTDYTEAFF. The entire variable domain, with the rest obtained from reference TRBV9 and TRBJ1-1, is as follows: DSGVTQTPKHLITATGQRVTLRCSPRSGDLSVYWYQQSLDQGLQFLIQYYNGEERAKGNILERFSAQQFPDLHSELNLSSLELGDSALYFCASSGTDYTEAFFGQGTRLTVV.

The V call is TRBV2, the J call TRBJ1-6, with 7 bases that match TRBD1. The junction had 4 bases not matched to a gene; V was cut back by 4 bases and J by 10 bases. This CDR3 spans 13 amino acids. Germline CDR1 SNHLY, CDR2 FYNNEI. For the CDR3, the DNA is TGTGCCAGCAGTGCGGGACAGACCTCACCCCTCCACTTT. Its translation is CASSAGQTSPLHF.